These 22 T cell receptor beta chains were all obtained from the same sample, sequenced in a study of blood T cell repertoires in COVID-19. Assay: immunoSEQ multiplex PCR; the TCRdb copy retains only in-frame clones and omits some. The repertoire holds approximately 110,000 clones, with approximately 90% as singletons. Sequences were obtained from peripheral blood. These receptors came from a woman aged 50 to 60 with acute or convalescent COVID-19.

This chain uses TRBV24-1 with TRBJ2-5; 8 bases are shared with TRBD2. Per germline, CDR1 KGHDR and CDR2 SFDVKD. V lost 6 bases and J lost 4; bases outside the gene matches: 9. The CDR3 has 15 residues. DNA of the CDR3: TGTGCCACCAGTCCGAACGGGGGGGGCACAGAGACCCAGTACTTC. Protein: CATSPNGGGTETQYF.

V and J are TRBV2 and TRBJ2-2, with 10 bases fitting TRBD2. Germline V CDR1 and CDR2: SNHLY, FYNNEI. The CDR3 sequence is 18 residues long. V trimming: 4 bases; J trimming: 8 bases; junction bases outside the gene matches: 16. The CDR3 sequence is CASSAGTSVEVVPGELFF. The DNA of the CDR3 is TGTGCCAGCAGTGCCGGGACTAGCGTCGAGGTCGTTCCGGGGGAGCTGTTTTTT.

This chain uses TRBV29-1 with TRBJ2-2, with a tentative D call TRBD1 (5 bases). The CDR3 is 15 residues long. Trimming left V 4 bases short and J 3 bases short, with 15 bases between. Germline V gene sequence: CDR1 SQVTM, CDR2 ANQGSEA. The CDR3 bases are TGCAGCGTTGTGTGGGGCGACAGCGACACCGGGGAGCTGTTTTTT. This gives the protein CSVVWGDSDTGELFF.

This sequence joins TRBV7-6 and TRBJ1-2; TRBD1 matches 7 bases. V lost 1 base, J lost 4 bases, and 6 bases stayed unmatched. Germline CDR1 reads SGHVS; CDR2 reads FNYEAQ. This CDR3 spans 15 amino acids. CDR3 nucleotide sequence: TGTGCCAGCAGCTTAGAAGGGACAGATCGCTATGGCTACACCTTC. Translation gives CASSLEGTDRYGYTF.

V and J are TRBV9 and TRBJ1-4; 10 bases are shared with TRBD1. Germline V lookup: CDR1 SGDLS, CDR2 YYNGEE. V trimming: 4 bases; J trimming: 8 bases; junction bases outside the gene matches: 5. The CDR3 has 14 residues. CDR3 sequence: CASSPDRGREKLFF. The CDR3 nucleotides read TGTGCCAGCAGCCCCGACAGGGGGCGGGAAAAACTGTTTTTT. Filled out from reference TRBV9 and TRBJ1-4, the complete variable domain reads DSGVTQTPKHLITATGQRVTLRCSPRSGDLSVYWYQQSLDQGLQFLIQYYNGEERAKGNILERFSAQQFPDLHSELNLSSLELGDSALYFCASSPDRGREKLFFGSGTQLSVL.

V usage is TRBV7-9 and J usage is TRBJ2-7, with TRBD1 matching 8 bases. V lost 3 bases, J lost 6 bases, and 7 bases stayed unmatched. This CDR3 is 14 amino acids long. The germline CDR1 and CDR2 sequences are SEHNR and FQNEAQ (reference sequence). CDR3 protein: CASSFLSTGGEQYF. CDR3 nucleotide sequence: TGTGCCAGCAGCTTTCTATCCACAGGGGGCGAGCAGTACTTC.

The chain combines TRBV9 with TRBJ1-3; perhaps TRBD1 as D (5 bases). This CDR3 comprises 15 residues. Trimming pared 4 bases from V and 4 bases from J, leaving 15 bases between. Germline CDR1 is SGDLS and CDR2 is YYNGEE. CDR3 loop: CASSQGSNYGNTIYF. DNA of the CDR3: TGTGCCAGCAGCCAGGGCTCTAATTACGGAAACACCATATATTTT.

The rearrangement uses TRBV30 and TRBJ2-1, with D tentatively TRBD1 (5 bases). Germline values: CDR1 GTSNPN, CDR2 SVGIG (reference sequence). This CDR3 is built from 12 residues. Trimming cost V 0 bases and J 5 bases, with 5 bases left between them. CDR3 nucleotides: TGTGCCTGGAGTGTAGGGGACAATGAGCAGTTCTTC. This translates into CAWSVGDNEQFF.

The chain links TRBV2 to TRBJ1-1; 7 bases are shared with TRBD1. Germline loops: CDR1 SNHLY, CDR2 FYNNEI. This CDR3 is 14 amino acids long. V gave up 7 bases and J gave up 1 base; unmatched junction bases: 6. CDR3 DNA sequence: TGTGCCAGCAATGACAGGGCACGGAACACTGAAGCTTTCTTT. Its protein product is CASNDRARNTEAFF.

The gene calls are TRBV7-4 and TRBJ1-5; the match to TRBD1 covers 9 bases. V was clipped by 5 bases and J by 6 bases; unmatched bases: 8. Germline CDR1 and CDR2: SGHVT and SQSDAQ. This CDR3 spans 15 amino acids. Written as DNA, the CDR3 is TGTGCCAGCAGCGTGACTGGGACAGGGCCTCAGCCCCAGCATTTT. Translated, it gives CASSVTGTGPQPQHF.

The CDR3 reads CASSLWRGASTDTQYF. The CDR3, as DNA: TGTGCCAGCAGCTTATGGCGGGGTGCTAGCACAGATACGCAGTATTTT. This rearrangement joins TRBV7-2 to TRBJ2-3; possibly TRBD2 for D (6 bases). V lost 2 bases and J lost 0, with 12 bases in between. The germline gives CDR1 SGHTA, CDR2 FQGNSA. This CDR3 is 16 amino acids long.

V gene TRBV18 combines with J gene TRBJ2-7; tentatively, D is TRBD2 (5 bases). Germline V gene lookup returns CDR1 KGHSH and CDR2 LQKENI. With 4 bases removed from V and 6 bases from J, the gap between germline ends came to 16 bases. This CDR3 comprises 14 residues. Written as DNA, the CDR3 is TGTGCCAGCTCACAGACACCGCCCGAGGGCGAGCAGTACTTC. This encodes CASSQTPPEGEQYF.

The rearrangement uses TRBV5-6 and TRBJ2-1; the match to TRBD1 covers 10 bases. Unmatched junction bases numbered 4, after V lost 3 bases and J lost 4 bases. The CDR3 extends over 15 amino acids. Per germline, CDR1 SGHDT and CDR2 YYEEEE. The CDR3 coding sequence is TGTGCCAGCAGCTCTAGGACAGGGGGATACAATGAGCAGTTCTTC. This encodes CASSSRTGGYNEQFF.

The V gene is TRBV7-2, the J gene TRBJ2-3, with no clear D. CDR3 length: 15 residues. V dropped 0 bases and J dropped 6 bases, with 13 bases sitting between them. Per the germline V gene, CDR1 is SGHTA and CDR2 is FQGNSA. The CDR3 protein is CASSLASPRADTQYF. For the CDR3, the DNA is TGTGCCAGCAGCTTAGCGTCCCCCCGAGCGGATACGCAGTATTTT.

V usage is TRBV30 and J usage is TRBJ2-5; 8 nucleotides align to TRBD1. Germline loops: CDR1 GTSNPN, CDR2 SVGIG (reference sequence). J gave up 6 bases and V 5 bases, and 8 bases lay outside the gene matches. The CDR3 covers 13 residues. As DNA, the CDR3 is TGTGCCTGGGCCACAGGGGGTGGTAAGACCCAGTACTTC. Its protein is CAWATGGGKTQYF.

There are a few counts of this clone. V is TRBV7-6 and J is TRBJ2-7, with D uncertain. The germline V gene encodes CDR1 SGHVS and CDR2 FNYEAQ. This CDR3 comprises 13 residues. Trimming shortened V by 1 base and J by 1 base, and 5 bases separated the two germline ends. As DNA, the CDR3 is TGTGCCAGCAGCTTAGGCGTATCCTACGAGCAGTACTTC. Translated, it gives CASSLGVSYEQYF.

The chain has TRBV2 and TRBJ1-2; D is ambiguous. Germline assignment: CDR1 SNHLY and CDR2 FYNNEI. Trimming pared 4 bases from V and 2 bases from J, leaving 8 bases between. The CDR3 is 13 amino acids. CDR3 DNA sequence: TGTGCCAGCAGTGGCGGGTGGAACTATGGCTACACCTTC. It is translated as CASSGGWNYGYTF.

J is TRBJ1-1 and V is TRBV4-3; 9 nucleotides align to TRBD1. V shed 5 bases, J shed 5 bases, and the junction held 9 bases outside the gene matches. Germline V gene data show CDR1 as LGHNA and CDR2 as YSLEER. The CDR3 extends over 15 amino acids. CDR3 amino acids: CASSSHPGTGTEAFF. The CDR3 nucleotides read TGCGCCAGCAGCTCCCATCCCGGGACAGGGACTGAAGCTTTCTTT.

V and J are TRBV10-3 and TRBJ2-3; the D gene is possibly TRBD2 (6 bases). The CDR3 is 17 amino acids. The V gene lost 0 bases and the J gene lost 5 bases, with 18 bases spanning the gap. The germline CDR1 and CDR2 sequences are ENHRY and SYGVKD. The CDR3 protein is CAISESATRGRGDTQYF. CDR3 sequence (DNA): TGTGCCATCAGTGAGTCGGCGACCCGGGGGAGAGGAGATACGCAGTATTTT.

The chain links TRBV28 to TRBJ2-1; TRBD2 aligns across 7 bases. Germline loops: CDR1 MDHEN, CDR2 SYDVKM. Trimming removed 4 bases from V and 3 bases from J; junction bases left unmatched: 3. The CDR3 is made up of 14 amino acids. The chain's CDR3 is CASSSGTIYNEQFF. The CDR3 region has the DNA TGTGCCAGCAGTTCCGGGACTATCTACAATGAGCAGTTCTTC. Variable domain in full (rest from reference TRBV28 and TRBJ2-1): DVKVTQSSRYLVKRTGEKVFLECVQDMDHENMFWYRQDPGLGLRLIYFSYDVKMKEKGDIPEGYSVSREKKERFSLILESASTNQTSMYLCASSSGTIYNEQFFGPGTRLTVL.

On this clone itself: The sample has other DNA sequences that encode this CDR3 too. The rearrangement uses TRBV12-3 or TRBV12-4 and TRBJ2-7, with D uncertain. This CDR3 contains 13 residues. With 1 base removed from V and 2 bases from J, the gap between germline ends came to 6 bases. CDR3 DNA sequence: TGTGCCAGCAGTTTAGGTCAGACCTACGAGCAGTACTTC. Translated, it gives CASSLGQTYEQYF.

The chain couples TRBV7-2 to TRBJ2-5; D might be TRBD1 (5 bases). The CDR3 is 16 residues long. Germline CDR1 and CDR2: SGHTA and FQGNSA. Trimming stripped 0 bases from V and 7 bases from J, with 18 bases between. The CDR3 coding sequence is TGTGCCAGCAGCTTAGCGGAGATCGGCGCTAGGGGGACCCAGTACTTC. Its translation: CASSLAEIGARGTQYF.